The 23 T cell receptor beta chains below were found in one sample sequenced in a study of blood T cell repertoires in COVID-19 (dated by TCRdb to the early 2020s). Library generation was performed with the immunoSEQ multiplex PCR assay. TCRdb took over this immuneACCESS table, retaining in-frame rearrangements with V and J assigned. Such tables are incomplete; in checked studies, under half of the missing clones stem from an unresolved V gene, and the remainder is unexplained. The sample table shows about 140,000 clones, and around 73% are seen once. The top ten constitute approximately 6% of the sample. Source material: PBMCs or T cells enriched from blood (not recorded which). The receptors originated from a woman aged 45-59 years who had recovered from COVID-19.

The J gene is TRBJ1-6, the V gene TRBV3-1 (or the pseudogene TRBV3-2); D unclear. Trimming pared 1 base from V and 8 bases from J, leaving 12 bases between. Germline values: CDR1 LGHDT, CDR2 YNNKEL (reference sequence). The CDR3 covers 15 residues. CDR3 region: CASSQGSQPHSPLHF. Written as DNA, the CDR3 is TGTGCCAGCAGCCAAGGATCACAGCCTCATTCACCCCTCCACTTT.

V is TRBV9 and J is TRBJ1-4; maybe TRBD1 (6 bases). Germline CDR1 and CDR2: SGDLS and YYNGEE. The V end lost 0 bases, the J end lost 5 bases, and 8 bases lay between the germline ends. The CDR3 covers 14 residues. CDR3 nucleotide sequence: TGTGCCAGCAGCGTAGGTAGGGGGAATGAAAAACTGTTTTTT. Translating gives CASSVGRGNEKLFF.

The V gene is TRBV5-1, the J gene TRBJ1-2; maybe TRBD1 (6 bases). Germline CDR1 is SGHRS and CDR2 is YFSETQ. This CDR3 is built from 13 residues. V shed 5 bases and J shed 2 bases, with 10 bases lying between them. CDR3 residues: CASSPDRNYGYTF. The CDR3 bases are TGCGCCAGCAGTCCTGACAGGAACTATGGCTACACCTTC.

The chain recombines TRBV19 with TRBJ2-5, with a tentative D call TRBD2 (6 bases). The length of the CDR3 is 12 residues. The germline V gene has CDR1 LNHDA and CDR2 SQIVND (reference sequence). Trimming left V 8 bases short and J 5 bases short, with 12 bases between. CDR3 sequence: CASGGPSETQYF. For the CDR3, the DNA is TGTGCCAGTGGAGGGCCCAGTGAGACCCAGTACTTC.

The gene calls are TRBV5-6 and TRBJ1-6; D unresolved. Deletions cut 4 bases from V and 4 bases from J, with 9 bases between. Germline loops: CDR1 SGHDT, CDR2 YYEEEE. The CDR3 consists of 14 residues. The CDR3 bases are TGTGCCAGCAGCCGCGCCGGGTATAATTCACCCCTCCACTTT. Protein sequence: CASSRAGYNSPLHF.

This clone was counted a few times. This chain links TRBV29-1 with TRBJ1-2; D ambiguous. Deletions cut 7 bases from V and 7 bases from J, with 16 bases between. In germline, CDR1 is SQVTM, CDR2 ANQGSEA. The CDR3 spans 12 residues. CDR3 DNA: TGCAGCGGCGGTGGAGGTTCAGCTGGCTACACCTTC. This codes for CSGGGGSAGYTF.

The rearrangement uses TRBV7-6 and TRBJ1-6; a possible D gene is TRBD1 (5 bases). Trimming removed 3 bases at V and 9 bases at J, with 12 bases between. CDR1 is SGHVS and CDR2 is FNYEAQ in the germline V gene. The CDR3 sequence is 14 residues long. In DNA form, the CDR3 reads TGTGCCAGCAGCTTGGGACTTCAATCTTCACCCCTCCACTTT. Protein sequence: CASSLGLQSSPLHF.

The chain links TRBV7-8 to TRBJ2-1; the match to TRBD2 covers 15 bases. V lost 5 bases and J lost 6; bases outside the gene matches: 8. The V gene's germline CDR1 is SGHVS and CDR2 FQNEAQ. This CDR3 contains 17 residues. The CDR3, as DNA: TGTGCCAGCAGCCTCGATCCGGGACTAGCGGGGGGCAATGAGCAGTTCTTC. Protein sequence: CASSLDPGLAGGNEQFF.

This chain connects TRBV5-1 to TRBJ2-7; D possibly corresponds to TRBD1 (6 bases). Per the germline V gene, CDR1 is SGHRS and CDR2 is YFSETQ. V lost 4 bases and J 3 bases, leaving 14 bases between the germline ends. The CDR3 length is 14 residues. The CDR3 spells CASSTPGTNYEQYF. For the CDR3, the DNA is TGCGCCAGCAGCACGCCCGGGACAAACTACGAGCAGTACTTC.

V usage is TRBV19 and J usage is TRBJ1-2, with D hard to call. The V end was cut by 6 bases, the J end by 6 bases, with 8 bases between. Germline V CDR1 and CDR2: LNHDA, SQIVND (reference sequence). This CDR3 region has 11 residues. The CDR3 region is CASRRNDGYTF. The CDR3 region has the DNA TGTGCCAGTAGGAGGAACGATGGCTACACCTTC. The full variable domain, completed using reference TRBV19 and TRBJ1-2, is DGGITQSPKYLFRKEGQNVTLSCEQNLNHDAMYWYRQDPGQGLRLIYYSQIVNDFQKGDIAEGYSVSREKKESFPLTVTSAQKNPTAFYLCASRRNDGYTFGSGTRLTVV.

This rearrangement joins TRBV4-2 to TRBJ1-3; 7 bases match TRBD1. In germline, CDR1 is LGHNA, CDR2 YNFKEQ. The V gene end was trimmed by 3 bases and the J gene end by 1 base; junction bases not matched to a gene: 3. This CDR3 contains 15 residues. CDR3 amino acids: CASSHPGQSGNTIYF. The CDR3 DNA is TGTGCCAGCAGCCATCCGGGACAGTCTGGAAACACCATATATTTT.

This clone has just one count. The rearrangement uses TRBV9 and TRBJ1-6; D is uncertain. CDR3 length: 17 amino acids. Germline V CDR1 and CDR2: SGDLS, YYNGEE. V lost 0 bases and J 1 base, leaving 11 bases between the germline ends. CDR3 nucleotides: TGTGCCAGCAGCGTAGATCTGGGCGCTTCCTATAATTCACCCCTCCACTTT. It yields the protein CASSVDLGASYNSPLHF.

The chain combines TRBV5-6 with TRBJ2-5; the D is unclear. This CDR3 comprises 11 residues. Trimming shortened V by 0 bases and J by 5 bases, and 2 bases separated the two germline ends. Germline V lookup: CDR1 SGHDT, CDR2 YYEEEE. CDR3 amino acids: CASSLAETQYF. CDR3 nucleotide sequence: TGTGCCAGCAGCTTGGCGGAGACCCAGTACTTC.

The rearrangement links TRBV10-2 to TRBJ2-3, with D possibly being TRBD2 (6 bases). Per germline, CDR1 WSHSY and CDR2 SAAADI. The CDR3 length is 13 residues. V lost 4 bases, J lost 1 base, and 6 bases lay in between. The CDR3 DNA follows: TGCGCCAGCAGTGCGGGGGGCACAGATACGCAGTATTTT. Residues: CASSAGGTDTQYF.

This clone was seen only once. CDR3 region: CAISESVTTGGEGYTF. Here the CDR3 DNA reads TGTGCCATCAGTGAGTCGGTTACGACAGGGGGAGAAGGCTACACCTTC. The chain combines TRBV10-3 with TRBJ1-2; 9 bases are a match to TRBD1. The CDR3 totals 16 residues. Per the germline V gene, CDR1 is ENHRY and CDR2 is SYGVKD. J lost 8 bases, V lost 0 bases, and 10 bases had no gene match.

The CDR3 sequence is CASSLDQGGDEQFF. CDR3 nucleotide sequence: TGTGCCAGCAGCTTAGATCAGGGAGGAGATGAGCAGTTCTTC. The rearrangement joins TRBV11-1 to TRBJ2-1; D is possibly TRBD2 (6 bases). Between the trimmed V and J ends, which lost 1 base and 8 bases, there was a span of 12 bases. The germline V gene encodes CDR1 SGHAT and CDR2 FQDESV (reference sequence). This CDR3 contains 14 residues.

J is TRBJ2-3 and V is TRBV19, with a possible D match to TRBD1 (6 bases). Germline CDR1 and CDR2: LNHDA and SQIVND (reference sequence). V lost 5 bases and J 5 bases, leaving 14 bases between the germline ends. This CDR3 is built from 14 residues. CDR3 DNA: TGTGCCAGTAGTTCATGGGGGCTCGGAGATACGCAGTATTTT. Protein sequence: CASSSWGLGDTQYF.

The chain combines TRBV6-4 with TRBJ2-1; D possibly corresponds to TRBD1 (6 bases). The CDR3 covers 14 residues. Per germline, CDR1 MRHNA and CDR2 SNTAGT. V was clipped by 0 bases and J by 8 bases, with 11 bases between them. This chain's CDR3 is CASSDSGAGDEQFF. The CDR3 DNA follows: TGTGCCAGCAGTGACTCCGGGGCAGGGGATGAGCAGTTCTTC.

This clone showed up just once. V and J are TRBV5-5 and TRBJ1-4; 8 nucleotides match TRBD1. Germline assignment: CDR1 SGHKS and CDR2 YYEKEE (reference sequence). The CDR3 has 15 amino acids. V lost 5 bases to trimming and J lost 2 bases; unmatched junction nucleotides: 5. In nucleotides, the CDR3 is TGTGCCAGCAGGAGACAGGGGCTCACTAATGAAAAACTGTTTTTT. Translated: CASRRQGLTNEKLFF. The full variable domain, with the rest looked up from reference TRBV5-5 and TRBJ1-4, is DAGVTQSPTHLIKTRGQQVTLRCSPISGHKSVSWYQQVLGQGPQFIFQYYEKEERGRGNFPDRFSARQFPNYSSELNVNALLLGDSALYLCASRRQGLTNEKLFFGSGTQLSVL.

The V call is TRBV19, the J call TRBJ2-7; 7 nucleotides agree with TRBD1. This CDR3 is 14 amino acids long. Germline assignment: CDR1 LNHDA and CDR2 SQIVND (reference sequence). V dropped 5 bases and J dropped 3; count of bases not matched to a gene: 7. For the CDR3, the DNA is TGTGCCAGTAGTCAACCAGGGGGTCTCTACGAGCAGTACTTC. It encodes CASSQPGGLYEQYF.

The gene calls are TRBV30 and TRBJ1-5; 8 bases map to TRBD1. Germline CDR1 and CDR2: GTSNPN and SVGIG (reference sequence). V gave up 1 base and J gave up 2 bases; unmatched junction bases: 7. The CDR3 is 16 amino acids. In DNA, the CDR3 is TGTGCCTGGAGTGCCAGGACAGGGAGGCGCAATCAGCCCCAGCATTTT. This translates into CAWSARTGRRNQPQHF. Drawing the rest from reference TRBV30 and TRBJ1-5, the complete variable domain is SQTIHQWPATLVQPVGSPLSLECTVEGTSNPNLYWYRQAAGRGLQLLFYSVGIGQISSEVPQNLSASRPQDRQFILSSKKLLLSDSGFYLCAWSARTGRRNQPQHFGDGTRLSIL.

This clone was picked up a small number of times. The chain combines TRBV5-6 with TRBJ2-1, with D possibly TRBD2 on 7 matching bases. The ends were cut back, 4 bases at V and 4 bases at J, with 18 bases in the middle. The germline V gene encodes CDR1 SGHDT and CDR2 YYEEEE. CDR3 length: 16 residues. For the CDR3, the DNA is TGTGCCAGCAGCAAAGGGGGGGCGGGACCGTACAATGAGCAGTTCTTC. Protein sequence: CASSKGGAGPYNEQFF.

The V call is TRBV6-5, the J call TRBJ2-1; 8 bases align to TRBD1. The CDR3 extends over 15 amino acids. Germline loops: CDR1 MNHEY, CDR2 SVGAGI. The junction had 11 bases not matched to a gene; V was cut back by 5 bases and J by 8 bases. The CDR3 sequence: CASSRTGLQGDEQFF. Written as DNA, the CDR3 is TGTGCCAGCAGTAGGACAGGGCTTCAGGGGGATGAGCAGTTCTTC.